This T cell receptor (beta chain) is from a study of blood T cell repertoires in COVID-19. The wider study: Acute and convalescent COVID-19 specimens originated in the United States, Italy and Spain.

Losses at the gene ends were 3 bases for V and 9 bases for J; bases not matched to a gene: 5. This CDR3 spans 14 amino acids. The germline V gene has CDR1 SQVTM and CDR2 ANQGSEA. Participants spanned ages about 18 to 90 years and resided in roughly 26 US areas. Here immunoSEQ multiplex PCR was the method, and the copy in TCRdb shows in-frame clones only, minus some. The data contain approximately 180,000 clones, roughly nine tenths of them singletons. Sequenced sample: PBMCs or T cells enriched from blood (not recorded which). The gene calls are TRBV29-1 and TRBJ2-1, with TRBD2 matching over 13 bases. This sequence originates from a woman aged 40-49 years with acute COVID-19. CDR3 sequence (DNA): TGCAGCGTTGATCCACTAGCGGGAGGGAGTGAGCAGTTCTTC. Translating gives CSVDPLAGGSEQFF.